A single sample is the source of the 27 T cell receptor beta chains below, sequenced in a study of blood T cell repertoires in COVID-19. Sequenced by immunoSEQ multiplex PCR; TCRdb stores in-frame clones only, minus some. Of tens of thousands of clones in the sample, about 85% were seen once. The sample taken for sequencing was peripheral blood. The receptor set was obtained from a woman aged 70-85 years with acute or convalescent COVID-19.

This chain uses TRBV18 with TRBJ2-2, with a tentative D call TRBD2 (5 bases). This CDR3 has 14 amino acids. The germline V gene encodes CDR1 KGHSH and CDR2 LQKENI. The V and J ends lost 6 bases and 6 bases respectively, with 14 bases between them. CDR3 coding DNA: TGTGCCAGCTCTCACCGGGATCCCTCCGGGGAGCTGTTTTTT. Protein product: CASSHRDPSGELFF.

This chain joins TRBV11-3 and TRBJ2-7; TRBD2 matches at 9 bases. This CDR3 region has 16 residues. Germline CDR1 SGHNT, CDR2 YENEEA. Trimming cost V 3 bases and J 0 bases; bases outside gene matches: 6. The CDR3 DNA follows: TGTGCCAGCAGCTTCCGGGCGGGAGGGTTCTCCTACGAGCAGTACGTC. Translation: CASSFRAGGFSYEQYV.

This chain uses TRBV10-3 with TRBJ2-5; 8 bases are shared with TRBD1. Germline lookup yields CDR1 ENHRY and CDR2 SYGVKD. This CDR3 has 11 amino acids. The J segment lost 5 bases and the V segment lost 10 bases, leaving 3 bases of the junction unmatched. The CDR3 reads CATRQGETQYF. CDR3 in DNA: TGTGCCACACGACAGGGGGAGACCCAGTACTTC.

The chain recombines TRBV12-3 or TRBV12-4 with TRBJ1-2, with 11 positions matching TRBD1. V was clipped by 6 bases and J by 7 bases; unmatched bases: 4. The length of the CDR3 is 13 residues. CDR3 bases: TGTGCCAGCAGCAGGACAGGGGGCGGTGGCTACACCTTC. Amino acids: CASSRTGGGGYTF.

The chain has TRBV5-8 and TRBJ2-3, with 14 bases matching TRBD2. Germline lookup yields CDR1 SGHTS and CDR2 YDEGEE. V lost 4 bases to trimming and J lost 0 bases; unmatched junction nucleotides: 4. The CDR3 is 17 residues long. For the CDR3, the DNA is TGTGCCAGCAGCCGAGGGACTAGCGGGAGCAGCACAGATACGCAGTATTTT. Its translation is CASSRGTSGSSTDTQYF.

The J gene is TRBJ1-2, the V gene TRBV27; the match to TRBD1 covers 9 bases. The V and J ends lost 6 bases and 6 bases, in that order; junction bases with no gene match: 14. The germline gives CDR1 MNHEY, CDR2 SMNVEV (reference sequence). There are 16 residues in the CDR3. CDR3 region: CASSQHRDRELNGYTF. The DNA for the CDR3 is TGTGCCAGCAGCCAACACCGGGACAGGGAATTGAATGGCTACACCTTC.

The CDR3 DNA reads TGTGCCAGCAGCTTAAGTTTAAGCGGGAACACTGAAGCTTTCTTT. Protein product: CASSLSLSGNTEAFF. This chain links TRBV7-9 with TRBJ1-1; D gene uncertain. The germline CDR1 and CDR2 sequences are SEHNR and FQNEAQ (reference sequence). Trimming took off 2 bases at V and 1 base at J, with 11 bases between the two ends. The CDR3 extends over 15 amino acids.

The genes are TRBV27 and TRBJ1-5; D is perhaps TRBD1 (5 bases). V was cut by 5 bases and J by 0 bases, with 11 bases left in between. The germline V gene encodes CDR1 MNHEY and CDR2 SMNVEV (reference sequence). The CDR3 totals 15 residues. This CDR3 is CASSPRQNSNQPQHF. The CDR3 DNA follows: TGTGCCAGCAGTCCCCGACAGAATAGCAATCAGCCCCAGCATTTT.

This rearrangement joins TRBV5-1 to TRBJ2-5; 9 nucleotides line up with TRBD1. The CDR3 totals 15 residues. Germline loops: CDR1 SGHRS, CDR2 YFSETQ. Trimming cost V 4 bases and J 3 bases; bases outside gene matches: 7. The CDR3 nucleotides are TGCGCCAGCAGCACGGGACAGGGACACGAAGAGACCCAGTACTTC. Protein product: CASSTGQGHEETQYF.

This clone was detected only a few times. This sequence joins TRBV6-1 and TRBJ1-2; tentatively, D is TRBD1 (5 bases). The CDR3 covers 18 residues. Deletions cut 1 base from V and 4 bases from J, with 22 bases between. Germline CDR1 MNHNS, CDR2 SASEGT. CDR3 DNA: TGTGCCAGCAGTGAAGGGTCCCTTGGTTTAGGGGTTAGCTATGGCTACACCTTC. It is translated as CASSEGSLGLGVSYGYTF.

The chain combines TRBV25-1 with TRBJ1-1; TRBD1 aligns across 8 bases. V shed 1 base, J shed 3 bases, and the junction held 4 bases outside the gene matches. This CDR3 comprises 15 residues. Germline V gives CDR1 MGHDK, CDR2 SYGVNS. For the CDR3, the DNA is TGTGCCAGCAGTGAATCCATGACAGGGGACACTGAAGCTTTCTTT. Residues: CASSESMTGDTEAFF.

The rearrangement joins TRBV5-1 to TRBJ2-5; 8 bases map to TRBD1. The CDR3 has 15 residues. The V gene's germline CDR1 is SGHRS and CDR2 YFSETQ. Germline trimming cut 4 bases from V and 4 bases from J; bases unmatched to any gene: 9. DNA of the CDR3: TGCGCCAGCAGCACAGGGGGGCCGGGAGTAGAGACCCAGTACTTC. Translation gives CASSTGGPGVETQYF.

CDR3 amino acids: CASSQDWLAGLNEQFF. The CDR3 coding sequence is TGTGCCAGCAGCCAAGATTGGCTAGCGGGACTTAATGAGCAGTTCTTC. The chain has TRBV4-2 and TRBJ2-1; 9 bases are shared with TRBD2. The CDR3 has 16 amino acids. Germline CDR1 and CDR2: LGHNA and YNFKEQ. V shed 0 bases, J shed 7 bases, and the junction held 7 bases outside the gene matches.

The CDR3 nucleotides read TGTGCCAGCAGCCCGACAGGGAACTATGGCTACACCTTC. Translating it yields CASSPTGNYGYTF. This chain connects TRBV5-6 to TRBJ1-2; 7 bases are shared with TRBD1. Unmatched junction bases numbered 2, after V lost 4 bases and J lost 2 bases. CDR1 is SGHDT, CDR2 YYEEEE, per germline. The CDR3 spans 13 residues. Full variable domain (missing parts from reference TRBV5-6 and TRBJ1-2): DAGVTQSPTHLIKTRGQQVTLRCSPKSGHDTVSWYQQALGQGPQFIFQYYEEEERQRGNFPDRFSGHQFPNYSSELNVNALLLGDSALYLCASSPTGNYGYTFGSGTRLTVV.

CDR3 sequence reads: CASSERDRVGISPLHF. Written as DNA, the CDR3 is TGTGCCAGCAGTGAGAGGGACAGGGTTGGAATTTCACCCCTCCACTTT. This sequence joins TRBV6-1 and TRBJ1-6, with TRBD1 matching 9 bases. The CDR3 extends over 16 amino acids. V trimming: 3 bases; J trimming: 9 bases; junction bases outside the gene matches: 9. Germline assignment: CDR1 MNHNS and CDR2 SASEGT.

There are a few counts of this clone. The chain employs TRBV6-2 or TRBV6-3 and TRBJ2-1; a weak D match, TRBD2 (5 bases). Trimming cost V 6 bases and J 2 bases, with 8 bases left between them. The CDR3 totals 13 residues. The germline CDR1 and CDR2 sequences are MNHEY and SVGEGT. The CDR3 sequence is CASSALAYNEQFF. For the CDR3, the DNA is TGTGCCAGCAGCGCACTAGCCTACAATGAGCAGTTCTTC.

The rearrangement joins TRBV25-1 to TRBJ2-7; 7 nucleotides match TRBD1. From germline, CDR1 is MGHDK and CDR2 SYGVNS. This CDR3 has 18 residues. J gave up 3 bases and V 6 bases, and 20 bases lay outside the gene matches. Written as DNA, the CDR3 is TGTGCCAGCAGGAATCTCCTTCTCTTGAGGGACAGCCTCTACGAGCAGTACGTC. Amino acids: CASRNLLLLRDSLYEQYV.

The chain combines TRBV6-2 or TRBV6-3 with TRBJ2-7; TRBD2 matches 11 bases. V lost 5 bases and J lost 2; bases outside the gene matches: 5. CDR1 and CDR2 (germline): MNHEY, SVGEGT. The length of the CDR3 is 15 residues. In DNA, the CDR3 is TGTGCCAGCAGTCTCACTAGCGGGAGTCCCTACGAGCAGTACGTC. Protein sequence: CASSLTSGSPYEQYV.

This clone occurred once. The chain combines TRBV19 with TRBJ2-3; TRBD1 matches at 9 bases. There are 14 residues in the CDR3. Germline CDR1 LNHDA, CDR2 SQIVND (reference sequence). J was trimmed by 5 bases and V by 8 bases; bases with no gene match: 8. In DNA form, the CDR3 reads TGTGCCAGTCGCCGGGACAGGGCGGGAGATACGCAGTATTTT. It yields the protein CASRRDRAGDTQYF.

The V and J genes are TRBV10-3 and TRBJ2-1, with 9 bases lining up with TRBD1. The V segment lost 8 bases and the J segment 7 bases; nucleotides outside the gene matches: 12. Per the germline V gene, CDR1 is ENHRY and CDR2 is SYGVKD. CDR3 length: 15 amino acids. The CDR3 DNA is TGTGCCATCGTGGGAGAGGGACAGGGAAGGAATGAGCAGTTCTTC. Translated: CAIVGEGQGRNEQFF.

V and J are TRBV20-1 and TRBJ2-3; 7 bases agree with TRBD1. This CDR3 comprises 15 residues. V lost 3 bases to trimming and J lost 2 bases; unmatched junction nucleotides: 8. CDR1 and CDR2 (germline): DFQATT, SNEGSKA (reference sequence). This chain's CDR3 is CSASPGTETTDTQYF. The CDR3 DNA is TGCAGTGCTAGTCCCGGGACAGAGACCACAGATACGCAGTATTTT.

This chain links TRBV7-9 with TRBJ2-5; weak D call: TRBD2 (6 bases). V gave up 4 bases and J gave up 5 bases, with 11 bases separating them. Germline lookup yields CDR1 SEHNR and CDR2 FQNEAQ (reference sequence). The CDR3 has 13 amino acids. CDR3 residues: CASSYRLDETQYF. CDR3 nucleotides: TGTGCCAGCAGCTATCGACTAGACGAGACCCAGTACTTC.

This sequence joins TRBV18 and TRBJ1-1; D not resolved. The CDR3 spans 14 residues. Germline CDR1 reads KGHSH; CDR2 reads LQKENI. Deletions cut 3 bases from V and 3 bases from J, with 11 bases between. This CDR3 reads CASSPKEEHTEAFF. The DNA for the CDR3 is TGTGCCAGCTCACCGAAGGAGGAGCACACTGAAGCTTTCTTT. Using reference TRBV18 and TRBJ1-1 for the parts outside the CDR3, the full variable domain is NAGVMQNPRHLVRRRGQEARLRCSPMKGHSHVYWYRQLPEEGLKFMVYLQKENIIDESGMPKERFSAEFPKEGPSILRIQQVVRGDSAAYFCASSPKEEHTEAFFGQGTRLTVV.

V usage is TRBV11-2 and J usage is TRBJ1-5, with D perhaps matching TRBD1 (6 bases). Trimming cost V 5 bases and J 5 bases, with 13 bases left between them. Germline CDR1 SGHAT, CDR2 FQNNGV. CDR3 size: 14 residues. The CDR3 spells CASSDTPGDQPQHF. CDR3 nucleotide sequence: TGTGCCAGCAGCGACACCCCAGGGGATCAGCCCCAGCATTTT.

In this sample, this clone turned up once. The chain carries TRBV19 and TRBJ2-1; D is uncertain. The CDR3 has 12 amino acids. V shed 1 base and J shed 7 bases, with 5 bases lying between them. Per the germline V gene, CDR1 is LNHDA and CDR2 is SQIVND (reference sequence). The CDR3: CASSIVANEQFF. CDR3 nucleotide sequence: TGTGCCAGTAGTATAGTAGCAAATGAGCAGTTCTTC.

V gene TRBV19 combines with J gene TRBJ1-1; D perhaps matches TRBD1 (5 bases). This CDR3 is 15 amino acids long. Trimming stripped 5 bases from V and 0 bases from J, with 13 bases between. Per the germline V gene, CDR1 is LNHDA and CDR2 is SQIVND (reference sequence). The DNA for the CDR3 is TGTGCCAGTAGTGGCCAGGGTAGGGTGAACACTGAAGCTTTCTTT. Its protein product is CASSGQGRVNTEAFF.

The V call is TRBV7-9, the J call TRBJ1-3; tentative D call: TRBD1 (6 bases). The CDR3 totals 18 residues. In germline, CDR1 is SEHNR, CDR2 FQNEAQ (reference sequence). V was pared by 5 bases and J by 0 bases, with 20 bases between. The DNA for the CDR3 is TGTGCCAGCAGCCTGAGAGAAGGACAGTTCATCTCTGGAAACACCATATATTTT. Amino acid sequence: CASSLREGQFISGNTIYF.